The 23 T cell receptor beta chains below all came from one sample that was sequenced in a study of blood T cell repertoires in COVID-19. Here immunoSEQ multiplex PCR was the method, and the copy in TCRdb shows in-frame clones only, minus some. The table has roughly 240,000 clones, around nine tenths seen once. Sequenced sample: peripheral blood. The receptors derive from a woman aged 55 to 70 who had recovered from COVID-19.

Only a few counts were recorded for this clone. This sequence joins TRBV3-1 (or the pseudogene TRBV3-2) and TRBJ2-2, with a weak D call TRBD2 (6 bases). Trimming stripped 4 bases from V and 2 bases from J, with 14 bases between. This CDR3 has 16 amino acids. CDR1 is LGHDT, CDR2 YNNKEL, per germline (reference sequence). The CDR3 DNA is TGTGCCAGCAGCCCCTCCTATGCGGGAAACACCGGGGAGCTGTTTTTT. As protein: CASSPSYAGNTGELFF.

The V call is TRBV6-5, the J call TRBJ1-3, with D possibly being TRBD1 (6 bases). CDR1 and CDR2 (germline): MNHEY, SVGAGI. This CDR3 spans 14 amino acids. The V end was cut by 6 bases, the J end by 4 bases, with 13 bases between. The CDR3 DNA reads TGTGCCAGCAGGCGGACAGTCCTCGGAAACACCATATATTTT. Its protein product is CASRRTVLGNTIYF.

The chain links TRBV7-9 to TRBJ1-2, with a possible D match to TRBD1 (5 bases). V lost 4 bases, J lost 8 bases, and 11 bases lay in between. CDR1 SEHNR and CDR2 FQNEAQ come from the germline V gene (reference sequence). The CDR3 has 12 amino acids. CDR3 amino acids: CASSSQEGGYTF. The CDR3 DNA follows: TGTGCCAGCAGCTCACAGGAGGGGGGCTACACCTTC.

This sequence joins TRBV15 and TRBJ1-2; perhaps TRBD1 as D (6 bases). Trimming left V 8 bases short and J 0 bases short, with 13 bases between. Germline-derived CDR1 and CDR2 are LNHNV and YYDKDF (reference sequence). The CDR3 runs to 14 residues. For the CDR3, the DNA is TGTGCCACCGCTTTGGACAGAGCTAACTATGGCTACACCTTC. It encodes CATALDRANYGYTF.

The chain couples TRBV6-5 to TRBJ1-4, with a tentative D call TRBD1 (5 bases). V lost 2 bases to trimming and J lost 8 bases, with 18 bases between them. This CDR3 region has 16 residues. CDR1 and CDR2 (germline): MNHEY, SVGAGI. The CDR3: CASSYIRGNSPEKLFF. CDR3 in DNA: TGTGCCAGCAGTTACATTCGGGGGAATTCCCCCGAAAAACTGTTTTTT.

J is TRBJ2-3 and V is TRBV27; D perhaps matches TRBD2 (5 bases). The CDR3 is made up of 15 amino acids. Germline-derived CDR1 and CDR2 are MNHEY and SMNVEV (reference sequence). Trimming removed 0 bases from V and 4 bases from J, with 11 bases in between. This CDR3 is CASSLSIPGADTQYF. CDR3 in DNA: TGTGCCAGCAGTTTATCGATCCCCGGGGCAGATACGCAGTATTTT.

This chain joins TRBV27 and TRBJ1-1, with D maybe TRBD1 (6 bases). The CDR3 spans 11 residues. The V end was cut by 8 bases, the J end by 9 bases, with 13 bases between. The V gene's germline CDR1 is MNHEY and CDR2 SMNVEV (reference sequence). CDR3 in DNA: TGTGCCAGCCAGCTCACAGGGAAAGCTTTCTTT. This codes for CASQLTGKAFF.

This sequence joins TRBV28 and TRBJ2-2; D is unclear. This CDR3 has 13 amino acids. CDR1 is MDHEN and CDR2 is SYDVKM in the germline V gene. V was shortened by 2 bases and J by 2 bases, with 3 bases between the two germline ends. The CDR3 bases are TGTGCCAGCAGTTTACTAAACACCGGGGAGCTGTTTTTT. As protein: CASSLLNTGELFF.

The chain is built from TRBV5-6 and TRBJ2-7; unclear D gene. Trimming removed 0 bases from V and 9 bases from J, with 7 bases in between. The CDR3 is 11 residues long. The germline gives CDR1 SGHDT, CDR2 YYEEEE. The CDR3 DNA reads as TGTGCCAGCAGCTTGGGGGCAGCGCAGTACTTC. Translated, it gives CASSLGAAQYF.

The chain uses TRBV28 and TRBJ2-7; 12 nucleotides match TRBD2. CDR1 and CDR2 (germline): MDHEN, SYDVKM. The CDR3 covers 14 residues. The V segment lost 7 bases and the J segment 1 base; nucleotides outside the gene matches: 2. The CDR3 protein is CASKTSGGSYEQYF. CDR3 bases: TGTGCCAGCAAGACTAGCGGGGGATCCTACGAGCAGTACTTC. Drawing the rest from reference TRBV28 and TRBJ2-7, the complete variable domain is DVKVTQSSRYLVKRTGEKVFLECVQDMDHENMFWYRQDPGLGLRLIYFSYDVKMKEKGDIPEGYSVSREKKERFSLILESASTNQTSMYLCASKTSGGSYEQYFGPGTRLTVT.

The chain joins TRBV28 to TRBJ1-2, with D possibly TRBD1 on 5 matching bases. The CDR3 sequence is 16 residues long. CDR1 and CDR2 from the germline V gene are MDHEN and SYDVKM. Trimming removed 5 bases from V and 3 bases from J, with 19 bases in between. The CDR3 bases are TGTGCCAGCAGTCAAACCCCCGGGGGGGAATACTATGGCTACACCTTC. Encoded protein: CASSQTPGGEYYGYTF.

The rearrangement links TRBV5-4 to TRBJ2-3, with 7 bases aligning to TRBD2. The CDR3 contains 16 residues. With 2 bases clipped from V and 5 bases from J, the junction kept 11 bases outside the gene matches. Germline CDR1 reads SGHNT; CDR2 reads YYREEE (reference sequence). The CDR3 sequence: CASSFLRRGEEDTQYF. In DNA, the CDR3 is TGTGCCAGCAGCTTCCTAAGACGGGGGGAGGAAGATACGCAGTATTTT.

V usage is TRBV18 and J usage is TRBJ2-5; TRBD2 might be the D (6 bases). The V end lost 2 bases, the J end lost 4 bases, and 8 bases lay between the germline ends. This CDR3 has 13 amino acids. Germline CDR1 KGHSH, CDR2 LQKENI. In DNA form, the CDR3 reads TGTGCCAGCTCACCATGGGGAGGAGAGACCCAGTACTTC. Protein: CASSPWGGETQYF.

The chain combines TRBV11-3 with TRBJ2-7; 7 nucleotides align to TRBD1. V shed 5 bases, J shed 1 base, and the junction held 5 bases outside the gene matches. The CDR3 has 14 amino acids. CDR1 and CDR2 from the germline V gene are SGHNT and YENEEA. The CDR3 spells CASSPRQGSYEQYF. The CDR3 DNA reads TGTGCCAGCAGCCCTAGACAGGGTTCCTACGAGCAGTACTTC. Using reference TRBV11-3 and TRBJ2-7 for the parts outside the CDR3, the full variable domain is EAGVVQSPRYKIIEKKQPVAFWCNPISGHNTLYWYLQNLGQGPELLIRYENEEAVDDSQLPKDRFSAERLKGVDSTLKIQPAELGDSAVYLCASSPRQGSYEQYFGPGTRLTVT.

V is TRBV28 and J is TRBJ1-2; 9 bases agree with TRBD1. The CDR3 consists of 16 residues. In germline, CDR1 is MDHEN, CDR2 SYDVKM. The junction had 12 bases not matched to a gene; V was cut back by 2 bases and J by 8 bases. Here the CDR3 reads CASSLTFTGGGYGYTF. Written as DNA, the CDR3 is TGTGCCAGCAGTTTAACCTTCACAGGGGGCGGCTACGGCTACACCTTC.

CDR3 amino acids: CASSPGRRGATFKSSYNSPLHF. The CDR3 bases are TGTGCCAGCAGTCCCGGGCGGCGGGGGGCCACATTTAAGAGCTCCTATAATTCACCCCTCCACTTT. The chain recombines TRBV27 with TRBJ1-6; D may be TRBD1 (6 bases). Trimming removed 5 bases from V and 0 bases from J, with 29 bases in between. The CDR3 runs 22 residues. CDR1 is MNHEY and CDR2 is SMNVEV in the germline V gene (reference sequence).

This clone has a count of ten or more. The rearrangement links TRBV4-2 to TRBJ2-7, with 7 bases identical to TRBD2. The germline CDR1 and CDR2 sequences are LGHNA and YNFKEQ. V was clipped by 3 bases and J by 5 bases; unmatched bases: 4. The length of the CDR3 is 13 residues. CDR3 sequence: CASSHGRGNEQYF. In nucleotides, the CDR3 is TGTGCCAGCAGCCACGGGCGGGGGAACGAGCAGTACTTC.

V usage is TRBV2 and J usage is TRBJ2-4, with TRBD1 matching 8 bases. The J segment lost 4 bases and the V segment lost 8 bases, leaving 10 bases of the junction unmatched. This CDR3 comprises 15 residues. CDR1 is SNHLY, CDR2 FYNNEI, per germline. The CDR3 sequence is CASFAGQDPKNIQYF. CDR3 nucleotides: TGTGCCAGCTTCGCGGGACAGGACCCAAAAAACATTCAGTACTTC.

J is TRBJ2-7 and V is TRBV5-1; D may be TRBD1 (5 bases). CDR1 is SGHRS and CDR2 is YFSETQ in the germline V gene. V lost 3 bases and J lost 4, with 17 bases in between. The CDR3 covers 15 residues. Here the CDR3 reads CASSSPEQGGYEQYF. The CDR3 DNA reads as TGCGCCAGCAGCTCCCCCGAGCAGGGCGGTTACGAGCAGTACTTC.

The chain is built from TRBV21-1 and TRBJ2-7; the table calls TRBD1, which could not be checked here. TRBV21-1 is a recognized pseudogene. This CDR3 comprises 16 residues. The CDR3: CASSNFRDRGIYEQYF. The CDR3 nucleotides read TGTGCCAGCAGCAATTTCCGGGACAGGGGAATCTACGAGCAGTACTTC.

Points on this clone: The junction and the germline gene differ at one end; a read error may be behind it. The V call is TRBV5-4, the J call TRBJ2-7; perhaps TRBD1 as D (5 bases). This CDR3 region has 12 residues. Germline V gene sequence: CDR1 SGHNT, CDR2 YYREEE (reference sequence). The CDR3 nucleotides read TGTGCCAGCAGTTTGGACATAAACGAGCAGTACTTC. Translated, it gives CASSLDINEQYF.

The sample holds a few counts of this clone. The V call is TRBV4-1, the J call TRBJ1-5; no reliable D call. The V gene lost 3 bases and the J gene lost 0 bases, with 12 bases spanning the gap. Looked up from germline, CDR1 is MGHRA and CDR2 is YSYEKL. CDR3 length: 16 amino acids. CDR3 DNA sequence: TGCGCCAGCAGCCAGGCAGAAACGTATAGCAATCAGCCCCAGCATTTT. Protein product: CASSQAETYSNQPQHF.

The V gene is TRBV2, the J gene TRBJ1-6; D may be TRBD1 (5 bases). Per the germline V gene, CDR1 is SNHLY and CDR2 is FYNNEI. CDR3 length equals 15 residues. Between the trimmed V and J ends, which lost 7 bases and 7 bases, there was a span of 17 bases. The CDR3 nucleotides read TGTGCCAGCAACTTTAGGGGCACCGGGAATTCACCCCTCCACTTT. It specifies CASNFRGTGNSPLHF.